These 9 T cell receptor beta chains were sequenced from one sample in a study of beta chain features in type 1 diabetes. Sequencing targeted expressed TCRB transcripts, as all isolated RNA had been reverse transcribed. Some clones are missing from TCRdb's copy, which holds only in-frame ones; the method was immunoSEQ multiplex PCR. The data contain fewer than 550,000 clones, roughly 11% of them seen just once; the ten biggest clones take up approximately 0.05%. Sequenced: naive CD4+ T cells from blood. The receptors come from a young woman in good health.

For the CDR3, the DNA is TGCGCCAGCAGCCAAGATGGTTGGGGCTACACCTTC. It yields the protein CASSQDGWGYTF. V and J are TRBV4-1 and TRBJ1-2; D gene ambiguous. Germline lookup yields CDR1 MGHRA and CDR2 YSYEKL. The V end was cut by 0 bases, the J end by 8 bases, with 7 bases between. This CDR3 has 12 residues.

CDR3 DNA: TGTGCCAGTAGTGGCCGGGCGGGGGCTCAGCCCCAGCATTTT. Residues: CASSGRAGAQPQHF. The rearrangement joins TRBV19 to TRBJ1-5; D perhaps matches TRBD1 (6 bases). V was shortened by 5 bases and J by 6 bases, with 14 bases between the two germline ends. From germline, CDR1 is LNHDA and CDR2 SQIVND (reference sequence). CDR3 size: 14 residues.

This clone turned up a few times. The chain links TRBV27 to TRBJ2-6; D is ambiguous. Looked up from germline, CDR1 is MNHEY and CDR2 is SMNVEV (reference sequence). The V and J ends lost 8 bases and 2 bases respectively, with 7 bases between them. The CDR3 length is 13 residues. In DNA form, the CDR3 reads TGTGCCAGCCGAGAGGCTGGGGCCAACGTCCTGACTTTC. It encodes CASREAGANVLTF. Complete variable domain (other parts from reference TRBV27 and TRBJ2-6): EAQVTQNPRYLITVTGKKLTVTCSQNMNHEYMSWYRQDPGLGLRQIYYSMNVEVTDKGDVPEGYKVSRKEKRNFPLILESPSPNQTSLYFCASREAGANVLTFGAGSRLTVL.

This clone came up a few times. The chain joins TRBV7-2 to TRBJ2-2; 8 positions match TRBD2. The CDR3 totals 14 residues. Trimming removed 5 bases from V and 5 bases from J; junction bases left unmatched: 4. Looked up from germline, CDR1 is SGHTA and CDR2 is FQGNSA. CDR3 in amino acids: CASSTGRVTGELFF. The CDR3 DNA follows: TGTGCCAGCAGCACCGGGAGGGTGACCGGGGAGCTGTTTTTT.

V usage is TRBV6-1 and J usage is TRBJ2-7, with D perhaps matching TRBD1 (6 bases). CDR1 and CDR2 (germline): MNHNS, SASEGT. The CDR3 loop spans 13 amino acids. Trimming took off 5 bases at V and 6 bases at J, with 14 bases between the two ends. Here the CDR3 DNA reads TGTGCCAGCAGTTCAACAGGGTTTGCCGAGCAGTACTTC. It encodes CASSSTGFAEQYF.

V gene TRBV27 combines with J gene TRBJ2-7; TRBD1 might be the D (6 bases). The CDR3 totals 15 residues. V gave up 7 bases and J gave up 6 bases, with 22 bases separating them. The germline V gene has CDR1 MNHEY and CDR2 SMNVEV (reference sequence). The CDR3 nucleotides are TGTGCCAGCAACTCTCTGGACAGCCAAGACTCCGAGCAGTACTTC. As protein: CASNSLDSQDSEQYF.

This chain links TRBV2 with TRBJ1-2; D gene uncertain. V lost 8 bases to trimming and J lost 4 bases, with 14 bases between them. Per germline, CDR1 SNHLY and CDR2 FYNNEI. The CDR3 spans 13 residues. CDR3: CASGVSESYGYTF. The CDR3 DNA reads as TGTGCCAGCGGTGTCAGTGAAAGCTATGGCTACACCTTC.

This clone was counted only a few times. The chain recombines TRBV6-4 with TRBJ1-1, with 9 bases identical to TRBD1. CDR3 length: 14 amino acids. Germline assignment: CDR1 MRHNA and CDR2 SNTAGT. V shed 6 bases, J shed 2 bases, and the junction held 4 bases outside the gene matches. CDR3 sequence (DNA): TGTGCCAGCAGCACGGGACAGGGTAACACTGAAGCTTTCTTT. Translation: CASSTGQGNTEAFF.

In the case of this clone: This CDR3 is also generated by other DNA sequences in the sample. The chain uses TRBV5-1 and TRBJ2-3, with 7 positions matching TRBD1. J gave up 3 bases and V 0 bases, and 4 bases lay outside the gene matches. The CDR3 is made up of 15 amino acids. Germline CDR1 and CDR2: SGHRS and YFSETQ. The CDR3 DNA follows: TGCGCCAGCAGCTTGGCGGGCAGGGGGACAGATACGCAGTATTTT. Its protein product is CASSLAGRGTDTQYF.